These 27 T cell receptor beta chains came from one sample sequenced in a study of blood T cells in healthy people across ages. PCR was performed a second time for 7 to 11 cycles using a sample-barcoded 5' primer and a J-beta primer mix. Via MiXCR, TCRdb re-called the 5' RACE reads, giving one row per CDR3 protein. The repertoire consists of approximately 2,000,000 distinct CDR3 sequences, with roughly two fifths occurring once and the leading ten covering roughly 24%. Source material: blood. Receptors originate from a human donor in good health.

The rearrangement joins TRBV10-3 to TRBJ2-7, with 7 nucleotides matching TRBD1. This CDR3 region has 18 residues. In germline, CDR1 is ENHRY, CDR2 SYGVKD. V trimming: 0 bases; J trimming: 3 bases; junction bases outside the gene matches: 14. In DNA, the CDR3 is TGTGCCATCAGTGAGTCCTTCAGCGAAACGGGACAGTGCTACGAGCAGTACTTC. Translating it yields CAISESFSETGQCYEQYF.

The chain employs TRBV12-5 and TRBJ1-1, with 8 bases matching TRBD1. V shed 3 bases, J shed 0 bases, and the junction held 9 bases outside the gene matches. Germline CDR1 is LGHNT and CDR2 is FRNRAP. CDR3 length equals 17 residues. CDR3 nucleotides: TGTGCTAGTGGTTTAAAGGCCCGGACAGGGTTGAACACTGAAGCTTTCTTT. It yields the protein CASGLKARTGLNTEAFF.

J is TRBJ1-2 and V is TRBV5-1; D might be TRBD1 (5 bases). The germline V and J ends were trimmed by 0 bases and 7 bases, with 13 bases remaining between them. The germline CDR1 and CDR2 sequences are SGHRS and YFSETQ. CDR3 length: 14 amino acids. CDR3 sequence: CASSLGGVVGGYTF. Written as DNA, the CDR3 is TGCGCCAGCAGCTTGGGAGGGGTCGTCGGTGGCTACACCTTC.

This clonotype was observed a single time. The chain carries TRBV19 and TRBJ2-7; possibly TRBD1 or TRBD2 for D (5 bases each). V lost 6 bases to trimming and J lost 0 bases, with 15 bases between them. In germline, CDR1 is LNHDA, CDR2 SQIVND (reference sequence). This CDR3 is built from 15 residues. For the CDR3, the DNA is TGTGCCAGTAGCAACGAGGGAGACAGCTCCTACGAGCAGTACTTC. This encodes CASSNEGDSSYEQYF.

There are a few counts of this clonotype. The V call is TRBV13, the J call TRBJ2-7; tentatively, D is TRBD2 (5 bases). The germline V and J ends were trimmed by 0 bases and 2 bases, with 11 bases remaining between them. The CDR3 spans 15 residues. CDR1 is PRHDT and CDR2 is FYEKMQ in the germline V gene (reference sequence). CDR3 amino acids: CASSLGTGSPYEQYF. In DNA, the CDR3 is TGTGCCAGCAGCTTAGGGACGGGGAGCCCCTACGAGCAGTACTTC.

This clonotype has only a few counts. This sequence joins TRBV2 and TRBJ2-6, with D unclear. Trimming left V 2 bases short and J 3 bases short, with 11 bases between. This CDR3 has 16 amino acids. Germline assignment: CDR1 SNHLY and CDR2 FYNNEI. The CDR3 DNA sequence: TGTGCCAGCAGTGAAATTATGGGTATTGGGGCCAACGTCCTGACTTTC. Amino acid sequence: CASSEIMGIGANVLTF.

The CDR3 DNA sequence: TGTGCCAGCAGTTTCGGGGACAGATTGTATAATTCACCCCTCCACTTT. Amino acid sequence: CASSFGDRLYNSPLHF. The gene calls are TRBV12-3 or TRBV12-4 and TRBJ1-6; 7 positions match TRBD1. Trimming at V came to 3 bases and at J to 4 bases, leaving 6 bases not matched to a gene. The CDR3 totals 16 residues.

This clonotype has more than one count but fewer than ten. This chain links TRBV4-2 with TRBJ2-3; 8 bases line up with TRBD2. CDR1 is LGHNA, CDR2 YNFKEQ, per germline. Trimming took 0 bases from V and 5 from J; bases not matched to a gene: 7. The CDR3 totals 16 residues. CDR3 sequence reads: CASSQDRRGAGDTQYF. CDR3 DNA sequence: TGTGCCAGCAGCCAAGATAGGCGGGGGGCGGGAGATACGCAGTATTTT.

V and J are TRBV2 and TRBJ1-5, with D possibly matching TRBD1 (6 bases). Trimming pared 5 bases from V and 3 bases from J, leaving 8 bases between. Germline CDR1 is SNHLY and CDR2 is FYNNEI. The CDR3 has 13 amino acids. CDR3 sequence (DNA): TGTGCCAGCAGTTGGGACATCAATCAGCCCCAGCATTTT. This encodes CASSWDINQPQHF. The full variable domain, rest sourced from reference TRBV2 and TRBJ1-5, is EPEVTQTPSHQVTQMGQEVILRCVPISNHLYFYWYRQILGQKVEFLVSFYNNEISEKSEIFDDQFSVERPDGSNFTLKIRSTKLEDSAMYFCASSWDINQPQHFGDGTRLSIL.

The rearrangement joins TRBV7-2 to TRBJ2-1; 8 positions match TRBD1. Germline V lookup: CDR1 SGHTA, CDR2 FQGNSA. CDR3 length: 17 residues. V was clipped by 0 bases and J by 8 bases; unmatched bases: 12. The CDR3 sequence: CASSLARTGRGHDEQFF. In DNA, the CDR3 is TGTGCCAGCAGCTTAGCGCGGACGGGCAGGGGGCATGATGAGCAGTTCTTC.

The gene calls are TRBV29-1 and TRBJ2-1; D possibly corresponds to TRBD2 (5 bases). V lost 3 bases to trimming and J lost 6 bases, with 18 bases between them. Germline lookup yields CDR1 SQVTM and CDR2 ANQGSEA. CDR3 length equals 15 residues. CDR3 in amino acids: CSVDGGSAEINEQFF. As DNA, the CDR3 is TGCAGCGTTGATGGTGGTAGCGCGGAGATCAATGAGCAGTTCTTC.

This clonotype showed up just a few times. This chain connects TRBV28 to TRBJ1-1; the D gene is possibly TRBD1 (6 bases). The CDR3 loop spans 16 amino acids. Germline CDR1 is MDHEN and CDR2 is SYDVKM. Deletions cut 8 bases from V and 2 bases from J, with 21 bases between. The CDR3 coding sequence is TGTGCCAGCCGTGACTCATACAGGGCGGGTAACACTGAAGCTTTCTTT. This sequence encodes CASRDSYRAGNTEAFF.

The CDR3 region has the DNA TGTGCCAGCAGTGAATGGCGGGGGGACACTGAAGCTTTCTTT. This sequence encodes CASSEWRGDTEAFF. This chain joins TRBV25-1 and TRBJ1-1, with a tentative D call TRBD1 (5 bases). V lost 1 base and J lost 3, with 9 bases in between. The CDR3 covers 14 residues. Germline CDR1 MGHDK, CDR2 SYGVNS.

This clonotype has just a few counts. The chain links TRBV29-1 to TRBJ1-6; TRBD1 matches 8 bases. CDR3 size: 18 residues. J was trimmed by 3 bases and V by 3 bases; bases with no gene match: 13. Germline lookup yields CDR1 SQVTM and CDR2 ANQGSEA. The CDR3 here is CSVDCGQGARDYNSPLHF. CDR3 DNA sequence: TGCAGCGTTGACTGTGGACAGGGTGCCCGAGACTATAATTCACCCCTCCACTTT.

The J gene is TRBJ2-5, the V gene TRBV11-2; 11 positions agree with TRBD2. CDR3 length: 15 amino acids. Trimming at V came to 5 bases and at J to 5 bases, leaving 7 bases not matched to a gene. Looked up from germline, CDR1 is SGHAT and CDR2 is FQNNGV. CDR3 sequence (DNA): TGTGCCAGCAGCCTACTAGCGGGGGTAGGGGAGACCCAGTACTTC. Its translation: CASSLLAGVGETQYF.

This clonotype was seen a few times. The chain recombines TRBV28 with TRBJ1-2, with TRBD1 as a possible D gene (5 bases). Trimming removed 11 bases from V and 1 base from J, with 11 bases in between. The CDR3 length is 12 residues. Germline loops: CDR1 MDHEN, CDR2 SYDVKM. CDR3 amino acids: CAAKGINYGYTF. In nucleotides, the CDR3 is TGTGCCGCCAAGGGGATTAACTATGGCTACACCTTC.

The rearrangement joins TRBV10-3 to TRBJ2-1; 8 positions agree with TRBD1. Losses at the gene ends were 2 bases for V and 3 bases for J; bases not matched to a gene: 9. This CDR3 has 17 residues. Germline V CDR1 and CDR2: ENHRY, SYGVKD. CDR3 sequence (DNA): TGTGCCATCAGTGAGCCCGGACAGGGTTTGGGCTACAATGAGCAGTTCTTC. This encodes CAISEPGQGLGYNEQFF.

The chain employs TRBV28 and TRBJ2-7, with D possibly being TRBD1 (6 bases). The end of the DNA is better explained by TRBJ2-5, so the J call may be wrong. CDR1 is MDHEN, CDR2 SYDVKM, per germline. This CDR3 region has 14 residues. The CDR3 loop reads CASSLNGQGETQYF. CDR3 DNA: TGTGCCAGCAGTTTAAACGGGCAGGGGGAGACCCAGTACTTC.

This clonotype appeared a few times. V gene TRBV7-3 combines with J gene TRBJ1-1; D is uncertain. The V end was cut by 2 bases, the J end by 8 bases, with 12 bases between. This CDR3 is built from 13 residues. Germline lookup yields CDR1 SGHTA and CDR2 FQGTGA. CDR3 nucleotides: TGTGCCAGCAGCTTATGGCCTCGTGGGGAAGCTTTCTTT. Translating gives CASSLWPRGEAFF.

CDR3 protein: CARVIDQPQHF. The CDR3 DNA reads as TGTGCTAGGGTAATAGATCAGCCCCAGCATTTT. The chain has TRBV12-5 and TRBJ1-5, with unresolved D. The CDR3 consists of 11 residues. Looked up from germline, CDR1 is LGHNT and CDR2 is FRNRAP. Trimming took 9 bases from V and 5 from J, leaving 8 bases between them. Filled out from reference TRBV12-5 and TRBJ1-5, the complete variable domain reads DARVTQTPRHKVTEMGQEVTMRCQPILGHNTVFWYRQTMMQGLELLAYFRNRAPLDDSGMPKDRFSAEMPDATLATLKIQPSEPRDSAVYFCARVIDQPQHFGDGTRLSIL.

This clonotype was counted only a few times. In DNA, the CDR3 is TGCAGTGCTAGAGATCGAGTGCAGGAGAGGAACACTGAAGCTTTCTTT. The encoded protein is CSARDRVQERNTEAFF. The chain joins TRBV20-1 to TRBJ1-1; no clear D. Germline lookup yields CDR1 DFQATT and CDR2 SNEGSKA (reference sequence). This CDR3 contains 16 residues. V was clipped by 0 bases and J by 1 base, with 15 bases between them.

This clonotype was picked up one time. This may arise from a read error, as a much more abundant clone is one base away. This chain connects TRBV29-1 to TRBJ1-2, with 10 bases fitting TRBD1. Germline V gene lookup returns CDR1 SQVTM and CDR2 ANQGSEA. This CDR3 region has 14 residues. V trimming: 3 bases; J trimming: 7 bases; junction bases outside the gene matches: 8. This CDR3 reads CSVDRLRQGAGYTF. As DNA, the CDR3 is TGCAGCGTTGATCGCCTTAGACAGGGGGCTGGCTACACCTTC.

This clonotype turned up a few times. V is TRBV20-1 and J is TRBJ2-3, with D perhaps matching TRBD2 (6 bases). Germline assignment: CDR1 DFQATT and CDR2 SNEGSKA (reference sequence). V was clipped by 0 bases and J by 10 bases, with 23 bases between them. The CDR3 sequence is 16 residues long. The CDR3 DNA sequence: TGCAGTGCTAGAGATGCGGGGCAACCAGGTCCCCGAGCGCAGTATTTT. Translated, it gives CSARDAGQPGPRAQYF.

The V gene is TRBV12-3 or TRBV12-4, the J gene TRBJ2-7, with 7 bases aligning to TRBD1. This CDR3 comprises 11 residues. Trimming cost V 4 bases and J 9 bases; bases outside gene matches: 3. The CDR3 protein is CASSSGQAQYF. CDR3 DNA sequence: TGTGCCAGCAGTTCCGGACAGGCGCAGTACTTC.

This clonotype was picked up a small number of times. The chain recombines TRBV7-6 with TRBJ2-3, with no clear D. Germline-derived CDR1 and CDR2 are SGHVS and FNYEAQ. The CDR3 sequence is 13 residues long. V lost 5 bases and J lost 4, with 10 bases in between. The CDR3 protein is CASSNNVADTQYF. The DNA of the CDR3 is TGTGCCAGCAGCAATAATGTCGCAGATACGCAGTATTTT.

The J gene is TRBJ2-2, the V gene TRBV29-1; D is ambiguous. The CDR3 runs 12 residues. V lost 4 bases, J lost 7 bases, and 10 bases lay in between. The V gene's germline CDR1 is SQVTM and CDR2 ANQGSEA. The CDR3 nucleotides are TGCAGCGTTGTTGGAAGATTCGGGGAGCTGTTTTTT. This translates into CSVVGRFGELFF.

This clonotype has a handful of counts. The chain's CDR3 is CASSYSGTFGSYEQYF. The CDR3 DNA reads TGTGCCAGCAGTTACTCCGGGACATTCGGTTCCTACGAGCAGTACTTC. The chain is built from TRBV12-3 or TRBV12-4 and TRBJ2-7; weak D call: TRBD1 (6 bases). This CDR3 spans 16 amino acids. Trimming stripped 4 bases from V and 1 base from J, with 17 bases between.